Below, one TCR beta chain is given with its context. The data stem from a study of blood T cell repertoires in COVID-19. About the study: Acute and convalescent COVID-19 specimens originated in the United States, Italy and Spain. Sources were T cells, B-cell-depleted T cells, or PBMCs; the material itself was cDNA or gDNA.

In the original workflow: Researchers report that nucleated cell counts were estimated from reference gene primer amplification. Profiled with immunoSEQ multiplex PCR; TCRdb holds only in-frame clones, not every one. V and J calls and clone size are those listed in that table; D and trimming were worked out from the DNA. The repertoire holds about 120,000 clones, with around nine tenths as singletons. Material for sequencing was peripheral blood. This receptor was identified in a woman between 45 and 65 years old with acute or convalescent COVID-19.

Written as DNA, the CDR3 is TGTGCCAGCAGCACCCAGACAGGCACTGAAGCTTTCTTT. Its translation is CASSTQTGTEAFF. The V and J genes are TRBV7-2 and TRBJ1-1, with D perhaps TRBD1 (6 bases). CDR3 length equals 13 residues. V was pared by 5 bases and J by 4 bases, with 11 bases between. Germline V CDR1 and CDR2: SGHTA, FQGNSA.